Below, one TCR beta chain is given with its context. It has no known antigen specificity. Qualities for individual bases were not recorded, and no much larger clone is one base off. CDR1 and CDR2 are drawn from the germline V gene: MDHEN, SYDVKM. V is cut by 6 bases and J by 0 bases, and the space between the germline ends is 17 bases. The CDR3 sequence holds 16 residues, the cysteine and phenylalanine included. The DNA shown is the 48-base CDR3, in frame from base 1. The data stem from a study of T cells in tumors after PD-1 blockade (dated by TCRdb to about 2019). General notes on the study: Patients were excluded if they had prior checkpoint blockade, use of systemic immunosuppressants, or recent radiotherapy or other anti-cancer therapy within 4 weeks. While on anti-PD-1 treatment, some of the patients also continued taking daily vismodegib 150 mg. Paired single-cell RNA and TCR sequencing was performed on site-matched tumors from BCC or SCC patients before and after anti-PD-1 therapy. On average, peripheral blood samples had approximately 120,000 TCR templates (range roughly 24,679-290,000) and about 35,000 unique clonotypes. Pembrolizumab 200 mg every 3 weeks or cemiplimab 350 mg every 2 weeks was administered to patients. To compare clonotypes in blood and tumor, bulk TCR sequencing was done on 10 to 11 peripheral blood samples taken from roughly 5 patients. RECIST version 1.1 was the standard used to evaluate clinical response. What the study reported, not specific to this receptor: Where the novel T cell clones came from was not identified, and possible sources could include lymphoid organs or rare unexpanded clones inside the tumor or in the tumor periphery. Approximately 38% of the TCR clonotypes from tumors also showed up in blood, and some novel exhausted tumor clones were present in pre-treatment blood, which suggests peripheral recruitment.

What the time point label conveys for this sample: before anti-PD-1 therapy. For bulk TCRbeta sequencing, genomic DNA was extracted from tumor biopsies or peripheral blood, and input amounts ranged from roughly 600 ng to 6,500 ng. Every patient was a poor candidate for surgical resection and had histologically proven advanced or metastatic basal or squamous cell carcinoma. Of the roughly ten patients making up the basal cell carcinoma cohort, 8 underwent bulk tumor TCR sequencing. Deep TCRbeta sequencing was performed with the immunoSEQ platform. On the authors' methods: For further analysis, only productive rearrangements were exported from the immunoSEQ Analyzer. T cell phenotypes were assigned to bulk TCRbeta clonotypes by matching the clonotypes to single-cell RNA+TCR-seq clones that had the same TCRbeta sequence. Using bulk TCR sequencing data, clone enrichment in tumor was calculated by dividing a clone's tumor frequency by the same clone's PBMC frequency. GLIPH was used to sort TCRs into specificity groups, which are clusters of distinct TCRs that likely recognize common antigens through shared CDR3 motifs. TCRdb retrieved this table from immuneACCESS and kept in-frame rearrangements only. Not all clones are present; in checked studies, unresolved V genes account for under half, and no reason is known for the remainder. That table is the source of V, J and clone size, and D and trimming were worked out from the DNA. The sample table records about 20,000 clones; roughly 73% of these occur just once. Roughly 27% of the sample is in the top ten clones.

Recombination joined TRBV28 with TRBJ1-1, with a weak D call of TRBD1 (6 bases match). The sequenced sample was PBMCs, obtained before anti-PD-1 treatment. This clonotype was obtained from a human donor with basal cell carcinoma. The CDR3: CASRDRRGTMNTEAFF. The bases read TGTGCCAGCAGAGATAGGAGGGGGACCATGAACACTGAAGCTTTCTTT.